This entry lists 7 T cell receptor beta chains sequenced from one sample in a study of T cells in Graves' hyperthyroidism and ophthalmopathy. The TCR beta CDR3 regions underwent amplification using RNA transcripts as the source. Carried out on the TCR CDR3, a first-round RT-PCR used the HTBI primer set. TCRdb re-analysed the multiplex PCR reads in MiXCR, keeping a single row per CDR3 protein. The repertoire includes over 450,000 distinct CDR3 sequences, under 15% of them detected once, and over 15% sits in the top ten. The sample was blood. Source of these receptors: a woman under 30 with Graves' hyperthyroidism.

This clonotype was detected many times. This sequence joins TRBV6-1 and TRBJ1-4; 9 bases are a match to TRBD1. This CDR3 region has 17 residues. Germline lookup yields CDR1 MNHNS and CDR2 SASEGT. V lost 6 bases to trimming and J lost 5 bases; unmatched junction nucleotides: 13. CDR3: CASRGTGILRANEKLFF. The CDR3 DNA reads as TGTGCCAGCAGGGGGACAGGGATCCTTCGTGCGAATGAAAAACTGTTTTTT.

In this sample, this clonotype turned up many times. The chain links TRBV5-6 to TRBJ1-1; D unresolved. The CDR3 is 15 residues long. V was cut by 1 base and J by 0 bases, with 10 bases left in between. Germline CDR1 is SGHDT and CDR2 is YYEEEE. CDR3 coding DNA: TGTGCCAGCAGCTTGCGGAGCCGTATGAACACTGAAGCTTTCTTT. Protein sequence: CASSLRSRMNTEAFF. Complete variable domain (other parts from reference TRBV5-6 and TRBJ1-1): DAGVTQSPTHLIKTRGQQVTLRCSPKSGHDTVSWYQQALGQGPQFIFQYYEEEERQRGNFPDRFSGHQFPNYSSELNVNALLLGDSALYLCASSLRSRMNTEAFFGQGTRLTVV.

This clonotype was recorded at least ten times. This rearrangement joins TRBV11-3 to TRBJ1-1; no definite D call. Germline CDR1 SGHNT, CDR2 YENEEA. The V gene lost 8 bases and the J gene lost 1 base, with 11 bases spanning the gap. The CDR3 spans 13 residues. DNA for the CDR3: TGTGCCAGCTCCTACGACGGGAACACTGAAGCTTTCTTT. It codes for CASSYDGNTEAFF.

This clonotype was detected many times. The chain recombines TRBV2 with TRBJ1-5; D uncertain. The CDR3 has 14 amino acids. Trimming stripped 7 bases from V and 1 base from J, with 11 bases between. Germline CDR1 is SNHLY and CDR2 is FYNNEI. This CDR3 is CASNWADSNQPQHF. The CDR3 coding sequence is TGTGCCAGCAATTGGGCAGACAGCAATCAGCCCCAGCATTTT.

The chain combines TRBV30 with TRBJ2-7; no firm D call. Germline CDR1 and CDR2: GTSNPN and SVGIG (reference sequence). CDR3 length: 13 residues. V lost 2 bases, J lost 7 bases, and 15 bases lay in between. This CDR3 reads CAWSHKRGREQYV. CDR3 coding DNA: TGTGCCTGGAGTCACAAAAGAGGACGGGAGCAGTACGTC.

The chain joins TRBV19 to TRBJ2-6; 7 nucleotides align to TRBD2. Germline-derived CDR1 and CDR2 are LNHDA and SQIVND (reference sequence). With V trimmed by 3 bases and J by 0 bases, 11 bases remained unmatched. The CDR3 spans 19 residues. CDR3: CASSIQGGDSSSGANVLTF. For the CDR3, the DNA is TGTGCCAGTAGTATTCAGGGAGGGGACTCCTCCTCTGGGGCCAACGTCCTGACTTTC.

This clonotype was observed a few times. V gene TRBV20-1 combines with J gene TRBJ2-5; a possible D gene is TRBD2 (5 bases). Germline assignment: CDR1 DFQATT and CDR2 SNEGSKA (reference sequence). Trimming stripped 5 bases from V and 4 bases from J, with 14 bases between. This CDR3 region has 13 residues. The CDR3 protein is CSAVILAIETQYF. CDR3 DNA sequence: TGCAGTGCTGTGATTCTAGCTATAGAGACCCAGTACTTC.